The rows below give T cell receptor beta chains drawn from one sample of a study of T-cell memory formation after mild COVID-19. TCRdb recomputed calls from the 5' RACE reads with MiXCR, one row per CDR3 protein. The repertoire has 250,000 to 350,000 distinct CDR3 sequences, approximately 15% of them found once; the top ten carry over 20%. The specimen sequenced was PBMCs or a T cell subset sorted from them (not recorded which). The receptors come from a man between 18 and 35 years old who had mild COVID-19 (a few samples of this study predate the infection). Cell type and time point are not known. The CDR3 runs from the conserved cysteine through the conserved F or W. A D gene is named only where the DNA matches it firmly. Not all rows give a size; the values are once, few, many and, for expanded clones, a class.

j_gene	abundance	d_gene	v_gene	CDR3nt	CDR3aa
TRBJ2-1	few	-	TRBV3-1	TGTGCCAGCAGCCAAATGCGGAACAATGAGCAGTTCTTC	CASSQMRNNEQFF
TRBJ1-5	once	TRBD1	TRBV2	TGTGCCAGCAGTGAGGGGACAGGACGCCAGCCCCAGCATTTT	CASSEGTGRQPQHF
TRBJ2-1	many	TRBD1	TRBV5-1	TGCGCCAGCAGCCGGGACAGGGCCCTCAATGAGCAGTTCTTC	CASSRDRALNEQFF
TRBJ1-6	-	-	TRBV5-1	TGCGCCAGCAGCTCTCGACAGGCGGATTCACCCCTCCACTTT	CASSSRQADSPLHF
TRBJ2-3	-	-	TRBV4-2	TGTGCCACCTCGCCCGAAAGGGGCCTCACAGATACGCAGTATTTT	CATSPERGLTDTQYF
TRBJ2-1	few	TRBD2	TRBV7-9	TGTGCCAGCAGCTTCACCGGGACTAGCATTCAGCAGTTCTTC	CASSFTGTSIQQFF
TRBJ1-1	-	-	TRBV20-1	TGCAGTGCTAGAGATCGGGTGAACACTGAAGCTTTCTTT	CSARDRVNTEAFF
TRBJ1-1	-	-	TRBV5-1	TGCGCCAGCAGCTCCGACCGGGGCAGGGGGAACACTGAAGCTTTCTTT	CASSSDRGRGNTEAFF
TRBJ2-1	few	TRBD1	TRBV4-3	TGCGCCAGCAGCCAGGCCATCGTCGCAGGGGGCGATGAGCAGTTCTTC	CASSQAIVAGGDEQFF
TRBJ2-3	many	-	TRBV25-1	TGTGCCAGCAGTCTGGGCTACACAGATACGCAGTATTTT	CASSLGYTDTQYF
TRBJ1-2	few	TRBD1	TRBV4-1	TGCGCCAGCAGCCAAGATGGGCGGGCCACAGGGGGCGTTTTCGGCTACACCTTC	CASSQDGRATGGVFGYTF
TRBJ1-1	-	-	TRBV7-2	TGTGCCAGCAGCTTGCTAAGACAGGATCGAGCTTTCTTT	CASSLLRQDRAFF
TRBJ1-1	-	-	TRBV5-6	TGTGCCAGCAGTAAGAGGGGCCGAGACACTGAAGCTTTCTTT	CASSKRGRDTEAFF
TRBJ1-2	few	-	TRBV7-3	TGTGCCAGCAGCCTAAGTTCCGGAGACTATGGCTACACCTTC	CASSLSSGDYGYTF
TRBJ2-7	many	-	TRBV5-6	TGTGCCAGCAGCTCCTACTACGAGCAGTACTTC	CASSSYYEQYF
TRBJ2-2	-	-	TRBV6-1	TGTGCCAGCAGTGAACAGATGAACACCGGGGAGCTGTTTTTT	CASSEQMNTGELFF
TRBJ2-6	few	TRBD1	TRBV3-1	TGTGCCAGCAGCCACTGGGGACAGGGATCTGGGGCCAACGTCCTGACTTTC	CASSHWGQGSGANVLTF
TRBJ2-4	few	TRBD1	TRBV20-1	TGCAGTGCTCGGGACAGGGTAGCCAAAAACATTCAGTACTTC	CSARDRVAKNIQYF
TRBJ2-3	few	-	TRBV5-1	TGCGCCAGCAGCTTGGTTATGGGCACAGATACGCAGTATTTT	CASSLVMGTDTQYF
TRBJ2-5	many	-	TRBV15	TGTGCCACCAGCAGGGCAGGGGAGACCCAGTACTTC	CATSRAGETQYF
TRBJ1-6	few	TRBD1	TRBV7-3	TGTGCCAGCAGCTCCGGGACAGGGCTGAGTTCACCCCTCCACTTT	CASSSGTGLSSPLHF
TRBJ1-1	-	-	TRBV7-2	TGTGCCAGCAGCTTAGCTGGGTGGACTGAAGCTTTCTTT	CASSLAGWTEAFF